The source of this T cell receptor (beta chain) is a study of T cells after yellow fever vaccination. TCRdb fed the 5' RACE reads into MiXCR, producing one record per CDR3 protein. The sample shows some 300,000 distinct CDR3 sequences, about 10% of them seen only once. CDR1 and CDR2 from the germline V gene are SGHTA and FQGNSA. V was trimmed by 4 bases and J by 3 bases, leaving 12 bases between them. The CDR3 has 14 amino acids. This clonotype showed up just a few times. Its specificity is unknown. Overall study findings and caveats: Detected again after the booster were most primary-vaccination clones, at nearly 97% CD4 and approximately 87% CD8. Abundant bulk-derived clonotypes could contaminate FACS-sorted repertoires.

The receptor was isolated from a man between 18 and 29 years old who received the YFV17D yellow fever vaccine. The material was CD4+ T cells sorted from PBMCs, obtained 45 days after the yellow fever booster vaccination. This sequence joins TRBV7-2 and TRBJ1-2, with a tentative D call TRBD1 (6 bases). CDR3 sequence reads: CASSSGTGHYGYTF. In DNA form, the CDR3 reads TGTGCCAGCAGCTCAGGAACAGGGCACTATGGCTACACCTTC.